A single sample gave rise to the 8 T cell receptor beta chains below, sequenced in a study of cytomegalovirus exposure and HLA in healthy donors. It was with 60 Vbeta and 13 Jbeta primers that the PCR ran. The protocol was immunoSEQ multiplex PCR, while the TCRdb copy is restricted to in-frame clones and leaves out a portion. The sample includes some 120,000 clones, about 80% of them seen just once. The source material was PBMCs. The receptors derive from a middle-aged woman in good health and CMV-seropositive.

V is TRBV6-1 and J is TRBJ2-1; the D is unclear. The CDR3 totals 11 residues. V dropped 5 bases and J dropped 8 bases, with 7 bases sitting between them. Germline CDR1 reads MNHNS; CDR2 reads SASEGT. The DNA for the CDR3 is TGTGCCAGCAGTCCAGGCCATGAGCAGTTCTTC. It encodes CASSPGHEQFF.

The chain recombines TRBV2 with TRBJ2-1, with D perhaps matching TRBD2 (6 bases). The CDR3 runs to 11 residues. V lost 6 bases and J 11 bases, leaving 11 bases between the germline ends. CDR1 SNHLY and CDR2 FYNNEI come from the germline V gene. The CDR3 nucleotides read TGTGCCAGCAGATCCGGGACTCAGCAGTTCTTC. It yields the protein CASRSGTQQFF.

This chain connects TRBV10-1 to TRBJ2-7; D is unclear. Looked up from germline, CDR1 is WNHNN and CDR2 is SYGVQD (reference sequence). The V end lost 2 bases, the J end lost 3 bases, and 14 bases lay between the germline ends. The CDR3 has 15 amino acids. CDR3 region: CASSEASALSYEQYF. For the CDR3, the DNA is TGCGCCAGCAGTGAGGCATCGGCACTAAGCTACGAGCAGTACTTC.

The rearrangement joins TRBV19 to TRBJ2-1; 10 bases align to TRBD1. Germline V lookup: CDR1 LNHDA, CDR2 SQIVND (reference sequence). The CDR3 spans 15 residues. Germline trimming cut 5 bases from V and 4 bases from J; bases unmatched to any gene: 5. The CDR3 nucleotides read TGTGCCAGTAGTTCTCGGGACAGGGGTTACAATGAGCAGTTCTTC. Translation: CASSSRDRGYNEQFF. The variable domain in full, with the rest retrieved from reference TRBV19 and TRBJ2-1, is DGGITQSPKYLFRKEGQNVTLSCEQNLNHDAMYWYRQDPGQGLRLIYYSQIVNDFQKGDIAEGYSVSREKKESFPLTVTSAQKNPTAFYLCASSSRDRGYNEQFFGPGTRLTVL.

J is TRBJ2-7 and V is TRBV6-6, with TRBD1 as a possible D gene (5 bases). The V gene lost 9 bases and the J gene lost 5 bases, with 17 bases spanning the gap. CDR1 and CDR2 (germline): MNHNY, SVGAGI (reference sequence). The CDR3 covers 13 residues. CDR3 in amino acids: CASCGHNCNEQYF. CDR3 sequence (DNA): TGTGCCAGTTGCGGACACAATTGCAACGAGCAGTACTTC.

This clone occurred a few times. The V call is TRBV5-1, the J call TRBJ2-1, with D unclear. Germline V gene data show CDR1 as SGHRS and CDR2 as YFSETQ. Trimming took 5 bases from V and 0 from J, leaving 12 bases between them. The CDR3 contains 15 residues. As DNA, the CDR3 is TGCGCCAGCAGTCCCGCTGTTAGCTCCTACAATGAGCAGTTCTTC. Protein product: CASSPAVSSYNEQFF.

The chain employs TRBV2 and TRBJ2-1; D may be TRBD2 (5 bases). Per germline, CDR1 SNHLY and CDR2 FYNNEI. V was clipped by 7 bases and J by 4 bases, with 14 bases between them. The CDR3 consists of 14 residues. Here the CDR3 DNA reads TGTGCCAGCACCGGACTCCCACCATACAATGAGCAGTTCTTC. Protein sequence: CASTGLPPYNEQFF. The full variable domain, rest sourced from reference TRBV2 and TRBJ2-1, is EPEVTQTPSHQVTQMGQEVILRCVPISNHLYFYWYRQILGQKVEFLVSFYNNEISEKSEIFDDQFSVERPDGSNFTLKIRSTKLEDSAMYFCASTGLPPYNEQFFGPGTRLTVL.

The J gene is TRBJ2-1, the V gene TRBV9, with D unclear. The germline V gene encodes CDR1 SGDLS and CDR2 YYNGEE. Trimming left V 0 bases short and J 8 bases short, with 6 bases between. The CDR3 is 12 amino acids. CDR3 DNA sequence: TGTGCCAGCAGCGTAGCTGTAGATGAGCAGTTCTTC. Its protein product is CASSVAVDEQFF.